A selection of T cell receptor beta chains follows, all from one sample in a study of T cells in tuberculosis. The method was immunoSEQ multiplex PCR; TCRdb's version includes in-frame clones alone and lacks a portion of them. The table lists about 58,000 clones, 88% of them singletons. What was sequenced was CD1b-GMM tetramer-negative cells sorted from PBMCs. These receptors all stem from an adult woman with latent tuberculosis. Both conserved end residues are part of each CDR3. A D gene is named only where the DNA matches it firmly.

v_gene	j_gene	d_gene	CDR3nt	CDR3aa
TRBV19	TRBJ1-2	TRBD1	TGTGCCAGTAGTATTTCCGGGACAGGGATGAGCGGCTACACCTTC	CASSISGTGMSGYTF
TRBV19	TRBJ1-2	TRBD1	TGTGCCAGTAGTGGAATCCGAGCCGGGACAGCTGATAATAGGAGTCCGAATTATGGCTACACCTTC	CASSGIRAGTADNRSPNYGYTF
TRBV5-6	TRBJ1-2	TRBD1	TGTGCCAGCAGCTTGATGGGGGGGGACAGGGTCGTCGGCTACACCTTC	CASSLMGGDRVVGYTF
TRBV6-1	TRBJ2-7	TRBD1	TGTGCCAGCATGCGGACAGGGGGCAAGCGCGAGCAGTACTTC	CASMRTGGKREQYF
TRBV4-1	TRBJ2-2	.	TGCGCCAGCAGCCAGGTTAGCTTGAACACCGGGGAGCTGTTTTTT	CASSQVSLNTGELFF
TRBV5-4	TRBJ1-2	TRBD1	TGTGCCAGCAGCCACCGGACAGGGCCAGAGGATGGCTACACCTTC	CASSHRTGPEDGYTF
TRBV5-4	TRBJ1-2	.	TGTGCCAGCAGCATCGACAGGAATGGCTACACCTTC	CASSIDRNGYTF
TRBV5-4	TRBJ2-5	TRBD1	TGTGCCAGCAGCTTGGGGACAGGGGGCATGGAGACCCAGTACTTC	CASSLGTGGMETQYF
TRBV9	TRBJ1-3	.	TGTGCCAGCAGCGTAGCAGATACTGGAAACACCATATATTTT	CASSVADTGNTIYF
TRBV4-2	TRBJ1-2	.	TGTGCCAGCAGCCAAGATGGGGGCAGAGCGACATATGGCTACACCTTC	CASSQDGGRATYGYTF
TRBV4-2	TRBJ1-1	.	TGTGCCAGCAGCCAAGTCTCCCCCCAGTTGAACACTGAAGCTTTCTTT	CASSQVSPQLNTEAFF
TRBV7-2	TRBJ2-7	TRBD2	TGTGCCAGCAGCTTAGCTGGTAGACGACTAGCGGGGTACGAGCAGTACTTC	CASSLAGRRLAGYEQYF
TRBV6-1	TRBJ1-4	.	TGTGCCAGCAGTGTAACGGGACACCGGAATGAAAAACTGTTTTTT	CASSVTGHRNEKLFF
TRBV6-5	TRBJ2-7	.	TGTGCCAGCAGTTATTCTGGATCCAGGGTGGTCTACGAGCAGTACTTC	CASSYSGSRVVYEQYF
TRBV19	TRBJ2-7	TRBD1	TGTGCCAGTAGTATTCAGACAGGGGGAAGCTACGAGCAGTACTTC	CASSIQTGGSYEQYF
TRBV6-5	TRBJ1-1	TRBD1	TGTGCCAGCAGTGACTGGGACAGGAACACTGAAGCTTTCTTT	CASSDWDRNTEAFF
TRBV6-5	TRBJ2-7	TRBD2	TGTGCCAGCAGTTACGCGGGGGGCAGTTCCGAGCAGTACTTC	CASSYAGGSSEQYF
TRBV6-5	TRBJ1-2	TRBD1	TGTGCCAGCAGTTCTCTACAGGGGGCGCAGAACTATGGCTACACCTTC	CASSSLQGAQNYGYTF
TRBV4-3	TRBJ2-7	TRBD2	TGCGCCAGCAGCCAGGCCGGGACTACCTACGAGCAGTACTTC	CASSQAGTTYEQYF
TRBV2	TRBJ1-1	TRBD1	TGTGCCAGCAGTAGTCCCCCGGGACAGGTAGGCACTGAAGCTTTCTTT	CASSSPPGQVGTEAFF
TRBV4-1	TRBJ2-1	.	TGCGCCAGCAGCCGCTCTATGGGGAGCAATGAGCAGTTCTTC	CASSRSMGSNEQFF
TRBV5-4	TRBJ2-7	TRBD1	TGTGCCAGCAGCTCAAAACAGGGGATATACGAGCAGTACTTC	CASSSKQGIYEQYF
TRBV7-9	TRBJ1-4	.	TGTGCCAGCGGAACCCCGGGATCGACTAATGAAAAACTGTTTTTT	CASGTPGSTNEKLFF
TRBV5-5	TRBJ2-2	.	TGTGCCAGCAGCTACCTAAGGCGGGACACCGGGGAGCTGTTTTTT	CASSYLRRDTGELFF
TRBV19	TRBJ2-7	TRBD1	TGTGCCAGTAGTCCCGGACAGGTCCTCTACGAGCAGTACTTC	CASSPGQVLYEQYF
TRBV18	TRBJ1-5	.	TGTGCCAGCTCACCGGTGGGGCAGAATAGCAATCAGCCCCAGCATTTT	CASSPVGQNSNQPQHF